Described below is a single T cell receptor (beta chain) sequence and its context. The record originates from a study of blood T cells in healthy people across ages. The use of a sample-barcoded 5' primer and a J-beta primer mix characterized a second PCR of roughly 6 to 11 cycles. Using its own MiXCR run on the 5' RACE reads, TCRdb lists one record per CDR3 protein. Of more than 600,000 distinct CDR3 sequences in the sample, roughly 25% were seen once. The CDR3 is 13 residues long. V dropped 5 bases and J dropped 0 bases, with 8 bases sitting between them. Per germline, CDR1 SQVTM and CDR2 ANQGSEA. These data are also associated with another study on T cells of mothers and their children.

This TCR came from a boy younger than 18 in good health. Source material: blood. This sequence joins TRBV29-1 and TRBJ2-4; D is uncertain. CDR3 DNA: TGCAGCGTTCGCTTAATAGCCAAAAACATTCAGTACTTC. It is translated as CSVRLIAKNIQYF.